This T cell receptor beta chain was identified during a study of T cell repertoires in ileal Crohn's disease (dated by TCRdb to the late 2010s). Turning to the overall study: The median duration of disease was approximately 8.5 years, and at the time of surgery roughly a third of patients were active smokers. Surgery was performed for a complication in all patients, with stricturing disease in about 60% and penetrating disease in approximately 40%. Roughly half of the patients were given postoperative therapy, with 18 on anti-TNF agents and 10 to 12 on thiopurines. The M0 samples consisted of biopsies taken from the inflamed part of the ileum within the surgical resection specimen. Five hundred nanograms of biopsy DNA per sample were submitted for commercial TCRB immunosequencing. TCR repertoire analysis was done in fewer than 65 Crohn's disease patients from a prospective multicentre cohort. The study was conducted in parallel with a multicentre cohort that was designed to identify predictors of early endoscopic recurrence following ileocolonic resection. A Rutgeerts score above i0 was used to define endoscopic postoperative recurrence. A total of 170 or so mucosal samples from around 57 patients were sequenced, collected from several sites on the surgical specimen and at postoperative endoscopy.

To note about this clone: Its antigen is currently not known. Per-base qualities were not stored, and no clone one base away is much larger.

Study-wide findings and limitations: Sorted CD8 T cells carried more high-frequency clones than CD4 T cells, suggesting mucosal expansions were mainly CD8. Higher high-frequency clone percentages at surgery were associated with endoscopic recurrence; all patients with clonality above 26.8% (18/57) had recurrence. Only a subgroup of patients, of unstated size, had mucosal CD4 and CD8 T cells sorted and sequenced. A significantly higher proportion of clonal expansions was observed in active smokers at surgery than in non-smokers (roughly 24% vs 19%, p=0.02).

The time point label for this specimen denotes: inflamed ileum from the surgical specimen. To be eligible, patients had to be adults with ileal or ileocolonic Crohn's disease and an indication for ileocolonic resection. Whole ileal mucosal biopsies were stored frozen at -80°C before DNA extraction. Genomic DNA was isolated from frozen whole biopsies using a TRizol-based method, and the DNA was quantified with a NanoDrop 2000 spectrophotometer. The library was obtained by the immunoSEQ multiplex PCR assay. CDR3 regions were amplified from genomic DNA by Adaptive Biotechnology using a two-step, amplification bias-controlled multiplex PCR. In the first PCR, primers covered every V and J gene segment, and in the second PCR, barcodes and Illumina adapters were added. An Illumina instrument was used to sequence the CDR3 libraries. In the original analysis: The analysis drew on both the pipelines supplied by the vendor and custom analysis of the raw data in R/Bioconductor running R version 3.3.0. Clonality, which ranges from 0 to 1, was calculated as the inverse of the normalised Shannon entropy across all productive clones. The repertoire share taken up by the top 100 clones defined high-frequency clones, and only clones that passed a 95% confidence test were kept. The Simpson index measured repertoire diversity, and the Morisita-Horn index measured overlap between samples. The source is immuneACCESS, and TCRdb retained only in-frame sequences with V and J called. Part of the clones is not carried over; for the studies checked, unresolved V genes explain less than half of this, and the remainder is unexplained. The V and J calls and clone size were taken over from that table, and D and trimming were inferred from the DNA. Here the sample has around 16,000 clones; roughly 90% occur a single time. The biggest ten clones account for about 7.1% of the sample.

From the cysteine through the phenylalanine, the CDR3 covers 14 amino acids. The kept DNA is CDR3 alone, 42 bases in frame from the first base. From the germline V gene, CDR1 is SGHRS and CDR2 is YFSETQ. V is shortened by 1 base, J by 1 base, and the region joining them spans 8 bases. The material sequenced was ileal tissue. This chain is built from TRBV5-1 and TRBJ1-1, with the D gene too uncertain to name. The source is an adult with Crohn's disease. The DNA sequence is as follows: TGCGCCAGCAGCTTGCAGGCTGGGAACACTGAAGCTTTCTTT. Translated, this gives CASSLQAGNTEAFF. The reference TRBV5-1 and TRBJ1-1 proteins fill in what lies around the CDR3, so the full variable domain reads KAGVTQTPRYLIKTRGQQVTLSCSPISGHRSVSWYQQTPGQGLQFLFEYFSETQRNKGNFPGRFSGRQFSNSRSEMNVSTLELGDSALYLCASSLQAGNTEAFFGQGTRLTVV.